This note documents a single T cell receptor (beta chain) sequence. What it recognizes is unknown. Between the trimmed V and J ends, which lost 2 bases and 0 bases, there was a span of 4 bases. The CDR3 length is 13 residues. CDR1 and CDR2 (germline): SGHVS, FQNEAQ. This entry belongs to a study of shared clonotypes between healthy human individuals. The repertoire was sequenced with immunoSEQ multiplex PCR; TCRdb's copy has only in-frame clones and lacks some. The sample contains 500,000 or so clones, more than 95% of which appear only once. Findings and limits, study-wide: About 5% of naive CD4 clonotypes were common to several donors.

The sample consisted of naive CD4+ T cells sorted from blood. Subset specified: CD45RA+ positively selected. The TCR sequence derives from a woman aged 25 to 39 in good health. This chain connects TRBV7-8 to TRBJ1-1; D ambiguous. CDR3 residues: CASSLYMNTEAFF. In DNA form, the CDR3 reads TGTGCCAGCAGCTTATACATGAACACTGAAGCTTTCTTT.